The TCR beta chain under discussion was sequenced for a study of blood T cells in healthy people across ages (dated by TCRdb to between 2014 and 2017). Notes on the research overall: In model experiments, roughly one uniquely barcoded TCR beta cDNA molecule per two T cells was captured by template switching. Donors were grouped into four age groups: young (average roughly 17 years), middle-aged (roughly 40), aged (62) and long-lived (over 80). The study measured age-related changes in TCR beta repertoire diversity using deep sequencing normalized with unique cDNA molecular identifiers. Donors of different ages were randomly distributed across sequencing lanes to avoid experimental bias. For two donors (one aged 18 to 29 and one aged 80 or older), the study analyzed two additional independent replicas of 1 million unique cDNA reads from the same blood draw.

What the study reported, not specific to this receptor: The CMV infection status of donors was not known, potentially confounding age-related changes in expanded clonotypes. Compared with the aged group, the long-lived group had more naive CD4+ T cells, fewer expanded clones and increased TCR diversity, a pattern suggesting age selection. Estimates of total diversity based on one million sequenced T cells were regarded as lower bounds and as underestimates. A strong correlation was found between observed TCR beta diversity and the percentage of naive T cells measured by flow cytometry. Because profiling used bulk unsorted PBMCs, naive and antigen-experienced compartments could not be compared conclusively. Observed TCR beta diversity per million T cells fell roughly linearly with age, and a significant reduction was already apparent by age around 40.

Clipping removes 1 base from V and 1 base from J, with 7 as the unmatched junction base count. Reading from cysteine to phenylalanine, the CDR3 counts 17 amino acids. The read is trimmed to its CDR3 DNA, 51 bases read in frame from base 1. Library prep was done by 5' RACE. This sample was sequenced with an Illumina HiSeq 2500. A second roughly 6 to 11 cycle PCR used a sample-barcoded 5' primer and a J-beta primer mix. A unique molecular identifier was introduced onto each TCR beta cDNA molecule by a template-switch 5' adaptor carrying 12 random nucleotides. Each sample yielded at least 2.5 million CDR3-containing paired-end reads. First-strand cDNA synthesis was performed from all RNA using the Mint cDNA synthesis kit, with priming by a TRBC-specific oligonucleotide. Following uracil-DNA glycosylase treatment, all cDNA underwent a first 18-cycle PCR with the universal primers M1SS and BC2_uni_R. On the study's bioinformatics: Each sample was normalized by randomly selecting 1 million high-quality reads, each carrying a distinct molecular identifier. Reads with shared molecular identifiers were discarded instead of being binned into consensus sequences. MiTCR, with a Q25 quality threshold and the strictest error-elimination algorithm, was used for CDR3 identification, clonotype clustering and error correction. A nonparametric unseen species model using Euler transformation provided a lower-bound estimate of total TCR beta diversity. The public reads were run again by TCRdb, first through fastp at Q25 and then through MiXCR, and only productive beta chains were kept. For every CDR3 protein sequence, its rows merge into one entry that carries the most common genes and DNA. Here the V and J calls rest on TCRdb's processing, not on the authors' analysis. The table for this sample lists 700,000 to 850,000 distinct CDR3 sequences; around 34% of them were counted only once. Together, the top ten hold approximately 13% of the sample.

The approximately 40 donors, aged about 6 to 100 years, were systemically healthy Caucasian individuals from Russia. Each donor gave ten milliliters of peripheral blood, collected into EDTA-treated Vacutainer tubes. Ficoll-Paque density-gradient centrifugation was used to isolate PBMCs, with at least 6.5 million per sample. Total RNA was extracted from PBMCs with Trizol reagent, with at least 6 micrograms obtained per sample. For every donor, an aliquot of PBMCs went through flow cytometry to measure the percentages of naive CD45RAhigh/CD27high T cells. This clonotype was counted only a few times. Its recognized antigen is unknown. Nothing much larger sits one base from this clone, and base qualities are not available.

Material for sequencing was blood. The rearranged chain carries TRBV12-3 or TRBV12-4 and TRBJ1-5, with 7 middle bases fitting TRBD1. The receptor's source is a man aged 18 to 29 in good health. CDR3 protein: CASSLGGQRLSNQPQHF. The nucleotide sequence is given as TGTGCCAGCAGTTTAGGGGGACAGAGACTGAGCAATCAGCCCCAGCATTTT.